The rows below give T cell receptor beta chains drawn from one sample of a study of blood T cell repertoires in COVID-19. The table came from immunoSEQ multiplex PCR; TCRdb's copy has only in-frame clones and leaves some out. The table lists about 160,000 clones, around 80% of them singletons, with 15% in the top ten. The sequencing input was peripheral blood. The receptor source for this set is a human donor with acute or convalescent COVID-19. The donor label of this sample is uncertain. CDR3s include the opening cysteine and the closing phenylalanine or tryptophan. Fields, in order: V gene, clone size, J gene, D gene, CDR3 protein, CDR3 DNA. The D gene is left open where the match is weak. A clone size is listed for some rows: how often the clone was seen (once, few, many), or a class if it is expanded.

TRBV6-1	few	TRBJ1-6	NA	CASSEARRGSPLHF	TGTGCCAGCAGTGAAGCGAGGCGGGGCTCACCCCTCCACTTT
TRBV4-3	NA	TRBJ2-3	TRBD1	CASSQDGQGGTDTQYF	TGCGCCAGCAGCCAAGACGGACAGGGTGGTACAGATACGCAGTATTTT
TRBV25-1	NA	TRBJ1-6	TRBD1	CASSIHRGTGASPLHF	TGTGCCAGCAGTATCCACCGCGGGACAGGGGCCTCACCCCTCCACTTT
TRBV7-2	NA	TRBJ1-1	NA	CASSPGGSGTEAFF	TGTGCCAGCAGCCCGGGGGGGTCTGGGACTGAAGCTTTCTTT
TRBV7-8	once	TRBJ1-1	TRBD1	CASSVGQTGGKAFF	TGTGCCAGCAGCGTAGGCCAAACAGGGGGTAAAGCTTTCTTT
TRBV7-2	NA	TRBJ2-7	TRBD1	CASSPRTGFSYEQYF	TGTGCCAGCAGCCCTCGGACAGGTTTTTCCTACGAGCAGTACTTC
TRBV28	NA	TRBJ1-1	TRBD1	CASSIRQGARGNTEAFF	TGTGCCAGCAGTATCCGACAGGGGGCGAGGGGTAACACTGAAGCTTTCTTT
TRBV12-3/TRBV12-4	once	TRBJ1-5	NA	CASSFQANQPQHF	TGTGCCAGCAGTTTTCAGGCCAATCAGCCCCAGCATTTT
TRBV28	NA	TRBJ1-5	NA	CASSFGGISPQHF	TGTGCCAGCAGTTTCGGGGGGATCAGCCCCCAGCATTTT
TRBV11-3	few	TRBJ2-2	TRBD2	CASRSSSGGNTGELFF	TGTGCCAGCAGATCAAGTAGCGGGGGTAACACCGGGGAGCTGTTTTTT
TRBV7-9	NA	TRBJ2-7	TRBD1	CASSLQGAFYEQYF	TGTGCCAGCAGCCTACAGGGGGCCTTCTACGAGCAGTACTTC
TRBV6-1	once	TRBJ2-1	TRBD2	CASSARLAGSYNEQFF	TGTGCCAGCAGTGCCAGACTAGCGGGCTCCTACAATGAGCAGTTCTTC
TRBV4-1	few	TRBJ2-3	TRBD2	CASSQDVVGLAGETATDTQYF	TGCGCCAGCAGCCAAGATGTTGTAGGGCTAGCGGGGGAGACAGCAACAGATACGCAGTATTTT
TRBV19	NA	TRBJ2-7	NA	CASSMKSRGLSTYEQYF	TGTGCCAGTAGTATGAAGTCGCGGGGCTTGTCCACCTACGAGCAGTACTTC
TRBV7-9	once	TRBJ1-1	TRBD1	CASSFTGASNPFF	TGTGCCAGCAGCTTTACAGGGGCCTCTAACCCTTTCTTT
TRBV18	NA	TRBJ2-1	NA	CASSPPESGNNEQFF	TGTGCCAGCTCACCACCGGAGTCGGGTAACAATGAGCAGTTCTTC
TRBV7-2	NA	TRBJ1-5	TRBD1	CASSLGQDNQPQHF	TGTGCCAGCAGCTTGGGACAGGACAATCAGCCCCAGCATTTT
TRBV5-5	once	TRBJ2-7	TRBD1	CASSLAPGQGPGEYF	TGTGCCAGCAGCTTGGCCCCCGGACAGGGCCCTGGGGAGTACTTC
TRBV30	few	TRBJ2-1	NA	CAWSSVGGAHNEQFF	TGTGCCTGGAGTAGTGTAGGGGGGGCCCACAATGAGCAGTTCTTC
TRBV5-1	NA	TRBJ1-2	NA	CASSLAANYGYTF	TGCGCCAGCAGCTTGGCAGCTAACTATGGCTACACCTTC
TRBV7-9	NA	TRBJ1-3	TRBD1	CASSPATGTGGNTIYF	TGTGCCAGCAGCCCCGCGACAGGGACAGGCGGAAACACCATATATTTT
TRBV18	once	TRBJ2-5	TRBD1	CASSQSQGARRTQYF	TGTGCCAGCTCACAATCACAGGGGGCAAGACGAACCCAGTACTTC
TRBV6-4	NA	TRBJ1-6	TRBD1	CASRYATGVNSPLHF	TGTGCCAGCAGATACGCGACAGGGGTAAATTCACCCCTCCACTTT
TRBV4-3	NA	TRBJ1-4	NA	CASSQEIAGGNEKLFF	TGCGCCAGCAGCCAAGAAATAGCCGGGGGGAATGAAAAACTGTTTTTT
TRBV21-1	NA	TRBJ1-2	NA	CASSPRQGESNYGYTF	TGTGCCAGCAGCCCCCGCCAAGGGGAATCTAACTATGGCTACACCTTC
TRBV5-4	once	TRBJ1-2	NA	CASSKNPEWGPPANYGYTF	TGTGCCAGCAGCAAAAATCCCGAGTGGGGGCCCCCCGCGAACTATGGCTACACCTTC
TRBV3-1/TRBV3-2	NA	TRBJ2-7	TRBD1	CASSRQGVPNYYEQYF	TGTGCCAGCAGCCGGCAGGGGGTACCGAACTACTACGAGCAGTACTTC
TRBV29-1	NA	TRBJ1-5	NA	CSVVVTNTGSNQPQHF	TGCAGCGTTGTTGTGACTAATACAGGGAGCAATCAGCCCCAGCATTTT
TRBV14	NA	TRBJ2-1	TRBD2	CASSPLQGAGGPSSYNEQFF	TGTGCCAGCAGCCCCCTTCAAGGAGCGGGGGGGCCTAGCTCCTACAATGAGCAGTTCTTC
TRBV5-6	NA	TRBJ2-1	TRBD1	CASSFWTGGYNEQFF	TGTGCCAGCAGCTTCTGGACAGGGGGTTACAATGAGCAGTTCTTC
TRBV30	NA	TRBJ1-5	NA	CAWSRLQGIAQPQHF	TGTGCCTGGAGCCGTCTTCAGGGAATTGCGCAGCCCCAGCATTTT
TRBV3-1/TRBV3-2	NA	TRBJ1-2	TRBD1	CASSPPGQGAPGYTF	TGTGCCAGCAGCCCCCCGGGACAGGGGGCCCCTGGCTACACCTTC
TRBV29-1	NA	TRBJ2-1	NA	CSVEDRASSYNEQFF	TGCAGCGTTGAAGATCGCGCTAGCTCCTACAATGAGCAGTTCTTC
TRBV6-1	NA	TRBJ2-1	TRBD1	CASSERSGTGQYNEQFF	TGTGCCAGCAGTGAAAGGAGTGGCACGGGACAGTACAATGAGCAGTTCTTC
TRBV11-1	NA	TRBJ2-3	NA	CASSRRADTQYF	TGTGCCAGCAGCCGGCGGGCAGATACGCAGTATTTT
TRBV5-5	NA	TRBJ2-5	NA	CASSFPGGRETQYF	TGTGCCAGCAGCTTTCCCGGGGGGCGAGAGACCCAGTACTTC
TRBV3-1/TRBV3-2	NA	TRBJ1-2	NA	CASSQPSPGGYTF	TGTGCCAGCAGCCAACCTAGTCCTGGGGGCTACACCTTC
TRBV15	few	TRBJ2-5	TRBD2	CATSTRGGSETQYF	TGTGCCACCAGCACCCGGGGGGGTTCGGAGACCCAGTACTTC
TRBV7-8	NA	TRBJ1-1	NA	CASSLEVTLNTEAFF	TGTGCCAGCAGCTTAGAGGTGACTCTGAACACTGAAGCTTTCTTT
TRBV30	NA	TRBJ1-5	NA	CAWDQGSGSNQPQHF	TGTGCCTGGGATCAGGGTTCGGGTAGCAATCAGCCCCAGCATTTT
TRBV3-1/TRBV3-2	NA	TRBJ1-2	TRBD1	CASSQGQGPVAYGYTF	TGTGCCAGCAGCCAAGGACAGGGCCCTGTCGCCTATGGCTACACCTTC
TRBV19	NA	TRBJ1-2	TRBD1	CASSITGAGYGYTF	TGTGCCAGTAGTATAACAGGGGCCGGCTATGGCTACACCTTC
TRBV27	NA	TRBJ1-2	NA	CASSSGTQANYGYTF	TGTGCCAGCAGCTCCGGGACACAAGCTAACTATGGCTACACCTTC
TRBV7-3	few	TRBJ1-1	NA	CASSALVTTEAFF	TGTGCCAGCAGCGCCCTAGTGACGACTGAAGCTTTCTTT
TRBV27	few	TRBJ1-1	TRBD1	CASSRRTGGNTEAFF	TGTGCCAGCAGCCGAAGGACAGGGGGGAACACTGAAGCTTTCTTT
TRBV2	NA	TRBJ1-2	TRBD1	CASSGGGQGEDGYTF	TGTGCCAGCAGTGGGGGAGGACAGGGAGAGGATGGCTACACCTTC
TRBV30	NA	TRBJ1-4	TRBD1	CAWRDGDRTNEKLFF	TGTGCCTGGAGGGACGGGGACAGAACTAATGAAAAACTGTTTTTT
TRBV5-6	NA	TRBJ2-1	TRBD1	CASSFGTGGPNEQFF	TGTGCCAGCAGCTTCGGGACAGGGGGACCAAATGAGCAGTTCTTC
TRBV30	NA	TRBJ2-3	TRBD2	CAWSPGTSGGAPDTQYF	TGTGCCTGGAGTCCCGGGACTAGCGGGGGGGCCCCAGATACGCAGTATTTT
TRBV30	NA	TRBJ1-5	TRBD1	CAWSHRTGDQPQHF	TGTGCCTGGAGCCATAGGACAGGGGATCAGCCCCAGCATTTT